Sequencing of this T cell receptor (beta chain) was carried out in a study of neurological immune-mediated disorders. Sequencing of 15-18 subjects in each run yielded over 180 million TCR-beta sequences. TCRdb reanalysed the 5' RACE reads using MiXCR and keeps one entry per CDR3 protein. The table has around 29,000 distinct CDR3 sequences, around 6% seen once. Germline V gene lookup returns CDR1 MNHEY and CDR2 SMNVEV (reference sequence). V was clipped by 2 bases and J by 4 bases, with 6 bases between them. The CDR3 spans 13 residues. This clonotype showed up many times. Its antigen is unknown. Healthy controls were blood bank volunteers in Maryland, USA. Study outcomes and limitations: None of the CDR3 amino acid sequences of expanded clones were shared across subjects, and this suggested private repertoires in all groups.

This TCR was sampled from a woman between 45 and 65 years old in good health. The sequencing input was CD4+ T cells from blood. This chain connects TRBV27 to TRBJ1-5; D gene ambiguous. DNA of the CDR3: TGTGCCAGCAGTTTACGCGGGAATCAGCCCCAGCATTTT. Its protein is CASSLRGNQPQHF.